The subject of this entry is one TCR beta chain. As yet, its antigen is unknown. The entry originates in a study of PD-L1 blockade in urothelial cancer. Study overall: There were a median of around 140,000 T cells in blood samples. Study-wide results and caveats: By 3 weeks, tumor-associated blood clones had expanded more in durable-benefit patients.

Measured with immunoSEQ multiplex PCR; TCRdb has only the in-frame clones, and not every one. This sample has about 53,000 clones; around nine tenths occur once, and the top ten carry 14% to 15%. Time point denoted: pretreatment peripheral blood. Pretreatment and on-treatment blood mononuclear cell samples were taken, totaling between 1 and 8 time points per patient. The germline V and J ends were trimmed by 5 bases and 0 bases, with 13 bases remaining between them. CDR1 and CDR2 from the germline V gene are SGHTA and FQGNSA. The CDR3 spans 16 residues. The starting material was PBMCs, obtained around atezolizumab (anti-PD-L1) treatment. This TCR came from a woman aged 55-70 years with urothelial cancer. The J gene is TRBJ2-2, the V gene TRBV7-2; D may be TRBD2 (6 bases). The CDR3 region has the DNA TGTGCCAGCAGCCTTCGACTAGGGGCGAACACCGGGGAGCTGTTTTTT. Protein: CASSLRLGANTGELFF.